The present TCR beta chain was sequenced within a study of CD8+ T cells in alopecia areata. About the study: Treated patients were dosed with oral tofacitinib, taking 5 to 10 mg twice daily.

Once RNA had been extracted, it was reverse transcribed into cDNA to act as the sequencing template. Assay used: immunoSEQ multiplex PCR; TCRdb lists only in-frame clones, some missing. This table has 150,000 or so clones, 45% to 60% appearing once. This clone showed up just once. Its antigen is as yet unknown. Study-wide results and caveats: Sequencing of scalp samples also captures resident alphabeta T cells of normal skin. With patients, TCR sharing proved less clear than in mice, a difference possibly related to HLA.

Looked up from germline, CDR1 is SQVTM and CDR2 is ANQGSEA. After removal of 6 bases from V and 6 bases from J, the junction contained 13 bases not matched to a gene. The CDR3 extends over 15 amino acids. The source is a human donor with alopecia areata. Sequenced material: CD8+ T cells sorted from blood, taken at week 0. The genes are TRBV29-1 and TRBJ1-4; 7 nucleotides agree with TRBD1. The CDR3 protein is CSVDLTAGGYEKLFF. CDR3 bases: TGCAGCGTCGACCTGACGGCAGGGGGATATGAAAAACTGTTTTTT.